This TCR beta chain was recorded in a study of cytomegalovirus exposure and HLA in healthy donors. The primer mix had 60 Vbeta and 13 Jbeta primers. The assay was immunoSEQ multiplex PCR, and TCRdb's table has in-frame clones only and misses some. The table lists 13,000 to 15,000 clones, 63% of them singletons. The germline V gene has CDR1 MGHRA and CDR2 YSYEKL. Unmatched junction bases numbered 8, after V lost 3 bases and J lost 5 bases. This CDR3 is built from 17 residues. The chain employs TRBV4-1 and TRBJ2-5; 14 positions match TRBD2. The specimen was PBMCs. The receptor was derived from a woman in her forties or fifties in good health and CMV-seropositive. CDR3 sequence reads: CASSHPQTSGRAETQYF. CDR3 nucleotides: TGCGCCAGCAGCCATCCCCAGACTAGCGGGAGGGCGGAGACCCAGTACTTC.